Listed below are T cell receptor beta chains from one sample, sequenced in a study of T cell repertoires in cytomegalovirus infection. One entry per CDR3 protein results from TCRdb running MiXCR on the reads. The sample has about a million distinct CDR3 sequences, roughly 30% seen once. No antigen has been assigned to these receptors. The sequences come from cultured CD8+ T cells from PBMCs, collected from culture after CMV antigen stimulation. The receptors shown here come from a human donor in good health (CMV status not recorded). Some clones in this sample may be carry-over from other donors' samples. Both conserved end residues are part of each CDR3. The D gene is left open where the match is weak. A clone size is listed for some rows: how often the clone was seen (once, few, many), or a class if it is expanded.

few,-,TRBV19,TRBJ2-1,CASSTVRSSYNEQFF,TGTGCCAGTAGTACTGTCAGGAGCTCCTACAATGAGCAGTTCTTC
many,TRBD2,TRBV12-3/TRBV12-4,TRBJ2-1,CASSLGGQGGDEQFF,TGTGCCAGCAGTTTAGGGGGCCAGGGAGGGGATGAGCAGTTCTTC
few,-,TRBV7-9,TRBJ1-4,CASSLVRGAGEKLFF,TGTGCCAGCAGCTTAGTGCGGGGCGCGGGTGAAAAACTGTTTTTT
-,TRBD1,TRBV6-6,TRBJ2-3,CASSYSRTGDEKPQDTQYF,TGTGCCAGCAGTTACTCAAGGACAGGCGACGAAAAACCTCAGGATACGCAGTATTTT
-,TRBD1,TRBV3-1,TRBJ1-1,CASSHRDRVLSTEAFF,TGTGCCAGCAGCCACCGGGACAGGGTATTATCCACTGAAGCTTTCTTT
-,-,TRBV6-4,TRBJ2-1,CASSESGFLYNEQFF,TGTGCCAGCAGTGAATCAGGTTTCCTCTACAATGAGCAGTTCTTC
few,TRBD1,TRBV28,TRBJ1-5,CASSWDSSSLNQPQHF,TGTGCCAGCAGTTGGGACAGCTCGAGCCTGAATCAGCCCCAGCATTTT
few,-,TRBV20-1,TRBJ1-1,CSASFFPLGETEAFF,TGCAGTGCTAGCTTTTTTCCGTTGGGTGAGACTGAAGCTTTCTTT
few,-,TRBV12-5,TRBJ2-7,CASGFTLSSSYEQYF,TGTGCTAGTGGTTTTACCCTATCTAGCTCCTACGAGCAGTACTTC
few,TRBD1,TRBV19,TRBJ1-2,CASSSRDRGHRAYGYTF,TGTGCCAGTAGTTCCCGGGACAGGGGGCACCGGGCCTATGGCTACACCTTC
-,-,TRBV11-2,TRBJ2-3,CASSRTLWATDTQYF,TGTGCCAGCAGCCGCACGTTGTGGGCAACAGATACGCAGTATTTT
few,TRBD1,TRBV12-3/TRBV12-4,TRBJ2-1,CASGPGQGYNEQFF,TGTGCCAGCGGACCGGGACAGGGCTACAATGAGCAGTTCTTC
-,-,TRBV14,TRBJ2-7,CASSHVQAGNYEQYF,TGTGCCAGCAGCCATGTGCAGGCGGGGAACTACGAGCAGTACTTC
few,TRBD2,TRBV7-3,TRBJ2-1,CASSPLAGGMYNEQFF,TGTGCCAGCAGCCCATTAGCGGGGGGGATGTACAATGAGCAGTTCTTC
many,TRBD1,TRBV7-2,TRBJ1-1,CASSSRVGQGMNTEAFF,TGTGCCAGCAGCTCTCGAGTGGGACAGGGGATGAACACTGAAGCTTTCTTT
many,-,TRBV7-8,TRBJ2-5,CASSFHNRDQSFETQYF,TGTGCCAGCAGCTTCCATAACCGGGACCAGAGTTTCGAGACCCAGTACTTC
-,-,TRBV6-6,TRBJ1-1,CASSARLNTEAFF,TGTGCCAGCAGTGCCCGTCTAAACACTGAAGCTTTCTTT
-,TRBD1,TRBV20-1,TRBJ1-2,CSARDTSFTDREYGYTF,TGCAGTGCTAGAGATACTAGTTTTACCGACAGGGAATATGGCTACACCTTC
many,-,TRBV7-8,TRBJ2-1,CASSLEVSGVRSSYNEQFF,TGTGCCAGCAGCTTAGAAGTTAGCGGTGTTAGGAGCTCCTACAATGAGCAGTTCTTC
many,-,TRBV7-2,TRBJ1-6,CASSVSRGLGNSPLHF,TGTGCCAGCAGCGTCTCCCGGGGTTTGGGTAATTCACCCCTCCACTTT
many,-,TRBV7-3,TRBJ2-5,CASSLGAGKETQYF,TGTGCCAGCAGCTTAGGGGCAGGGAAGGAGACCCAGTACTTC
many,TRBD2,TRBV7-2,TRBJ2-3,CASSLGLAGDTQYF,TGTGCCAGCAGCTTAGGGCTAGCGGGGGATACGCAGTATTTT
many,TRBD2,TRBV7-6,TRBJ2-1,CASSILAGGPGNEQFF,TGTGCCAGCAGCATACTAGCGGGGGGGCCGGGCAATGAGCAGTTCTTC
-,TRBD2,TRBV12-3/TRBV12-4,TRBJ2-7,CASSPSGDYEQYF,TGTGCCAGCAGTCCCAGCGGGGACTACGAGCAGTACTTC
-,TRBD2,TRBV4-1,TRBJ2-2,CASSQGGLEFSGELFF,TGCGCCAGCAGCCAAGGTGGACTAGAATTCTCCGGGGAGCTGTTTTTT
-,-,TRBV5-6,TRBJ2-2,CASSLYSGNTGELFF,TGTGCCAGCAGCTTGTATTCGGGGAACACCGGGGAGCTGTTTTTT